The 6 T cell receptor beta chains reported below all come from one sample, sequenced in a study of beta chain features in type 1 diabetes. Every bit of the isolated RNA underwent reverse transcription, so sequencing read expressed TCRB transcripts. Assay used: immunoSEQ multiplex PCR; TCRdb lists only in-frame clones, some missing. The data show 900,000 or so clones, 17% seen once. Sequenced sample: naive CD4+ T cells from blood. The receptors shown here come from a young woman in good health.

J is TRBJ2-5 and V is TRBV7-9; perhaps TRBD1 as D (5 bases). The CDR3 has 16 amino acids. Germline V CDR1 and CDR2: SEHNR, FQNEAQ (reference sequence). The germline V and J ends were trimmed by 5 bases and 2 bases, with 18 bases remaining between them. Here the CDR3 reads CASSEGVVRLQETQYF. CDR3 coding DNA: TGTGCCAGCAGCGAAGGGGTTGTCCGACTTCAAGAGACCCAGTACTTC.

J is TRBJ2-2 and V is TRBV5-1; 11 bases fit TRBD2. With 5 bases clipped from V and 4 bases from J, the junction kept 10 bases outside the gene matches. The CDR3 extends over 17 amino acids. Germline CDR1 is SGHRS and CDR2 is YFSETQ. The CDR3 region has the DNA TGCGCCAGCAGTCCGGTAGCGGGAGGGCCTAGCACCGGGGAGCTGTTTTTT. This encodes CASSPVAGGPSTGELFF.

A few counts support this clone. This chain links TRBV14 with TRBJ1-2; tentatively, D is TRBD1 (6 bases). The CDR3 loop spans 17 amino acids. Trimming took off 5 bases at V and 3 bases at J, with 22 bases between the two ends. Germline assignment: CDR1 SGHDN and CDR2 FVKESK. The CDR3 sequence is CASSKIAPRDTDYGYTF. The CDR3 nucleotides are TGTGCCAGCAGCAAAATCGCTCCCCGGGACACCGACTATGGCTACACCTTC.

The CDR3 DNA reads as TGTGCCAGCAGCTTTAGGACTAGCAGGGAGACCCAGTACTTC. As protein: CASSFRTSRETQYF. This chain joins TRBV7-2 and TRBJ2-5; 8 bases are shared with TRBD2. CDR1 is SGHTA and CDR2 is FQGNSA in the germline V gene. The CDR3 is made up of 14 amino acids. V was clipped by 3 bases and J by 5 bases; unmatched bases: 5.

The chain recombines TRBV5-4 with TRBJ1-1; D is uncertain. V gave up 4 bases and J gave up 0 bases, with 13 bases separating them. The germline CDR1 and CDR2 sequences are SGHNT and YYREEE (reference sequence). The CDR3 totals 15 residues. CDR3: CASSQDDLMNTEAFF. The DNA of the CDR3 is TGTGCCAGCAGCCAAGATGACCTGATGAACACTGAAGCTTTCTTT. Looking up the rest from reference TRBV5-4 and TRBJ1-1 gives the full variable domain: ETGVTQSPTHLIKTRGQQVTLRCSSQSGHNTVSWYQQALGQGPQFIFQYYREEENGRGNFPPRFSGLQFPNYSSELNVNALELDDSALYLCASSQDDLMNTEAFFGQGTRLTVV.

A few counts support this clone. This chain uses TRBV18 with TRBJ2-7; no clear D gene. Germline V gene lookup returns CDR1 KGHSH and CDR2 LQKENI. Trimming pared 1 base from V and 0 bases from J, leaving 13 bases between. CDR3 size: 16 residues. The CDR3 spells CASSPRIGDRSYEQYF. DNA for the CDR3: TGTGCCAGCTCACCACGTATTGGGGATCGCTCCTACGAGCAGTACTTC.